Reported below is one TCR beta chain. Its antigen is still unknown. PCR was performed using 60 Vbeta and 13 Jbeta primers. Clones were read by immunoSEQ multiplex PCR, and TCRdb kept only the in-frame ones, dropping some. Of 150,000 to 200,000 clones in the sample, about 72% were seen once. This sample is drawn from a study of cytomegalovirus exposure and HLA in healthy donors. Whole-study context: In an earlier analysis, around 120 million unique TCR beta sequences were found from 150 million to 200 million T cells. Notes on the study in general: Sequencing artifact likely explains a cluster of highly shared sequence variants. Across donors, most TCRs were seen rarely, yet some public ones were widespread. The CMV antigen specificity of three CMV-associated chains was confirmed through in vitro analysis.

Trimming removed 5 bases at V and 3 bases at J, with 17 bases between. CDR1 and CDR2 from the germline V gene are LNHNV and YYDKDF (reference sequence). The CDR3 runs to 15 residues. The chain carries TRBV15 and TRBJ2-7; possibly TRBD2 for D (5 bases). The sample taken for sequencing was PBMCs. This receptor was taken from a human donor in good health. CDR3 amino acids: CATSDGKGAGYEQYF. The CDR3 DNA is TGTGCCACCAGCGATGGGAAGGGTGCGGGCTACGAGCAGTACTTC.